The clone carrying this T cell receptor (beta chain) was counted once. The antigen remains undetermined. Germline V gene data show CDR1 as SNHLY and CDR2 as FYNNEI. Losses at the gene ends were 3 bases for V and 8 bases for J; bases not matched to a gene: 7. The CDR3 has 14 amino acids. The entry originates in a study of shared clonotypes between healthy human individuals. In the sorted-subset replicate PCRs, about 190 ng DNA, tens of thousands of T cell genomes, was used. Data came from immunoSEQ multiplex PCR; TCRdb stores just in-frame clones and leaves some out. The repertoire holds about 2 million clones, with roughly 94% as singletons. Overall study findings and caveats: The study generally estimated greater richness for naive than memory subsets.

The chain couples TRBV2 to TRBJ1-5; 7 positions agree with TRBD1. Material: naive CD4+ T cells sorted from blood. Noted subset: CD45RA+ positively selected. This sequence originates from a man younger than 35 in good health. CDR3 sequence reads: CASSDRDSVKPQHF. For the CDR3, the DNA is TGTGCCAGCAGTGATCGGGACAGCGTCAAGCCCCAGCATTTT.